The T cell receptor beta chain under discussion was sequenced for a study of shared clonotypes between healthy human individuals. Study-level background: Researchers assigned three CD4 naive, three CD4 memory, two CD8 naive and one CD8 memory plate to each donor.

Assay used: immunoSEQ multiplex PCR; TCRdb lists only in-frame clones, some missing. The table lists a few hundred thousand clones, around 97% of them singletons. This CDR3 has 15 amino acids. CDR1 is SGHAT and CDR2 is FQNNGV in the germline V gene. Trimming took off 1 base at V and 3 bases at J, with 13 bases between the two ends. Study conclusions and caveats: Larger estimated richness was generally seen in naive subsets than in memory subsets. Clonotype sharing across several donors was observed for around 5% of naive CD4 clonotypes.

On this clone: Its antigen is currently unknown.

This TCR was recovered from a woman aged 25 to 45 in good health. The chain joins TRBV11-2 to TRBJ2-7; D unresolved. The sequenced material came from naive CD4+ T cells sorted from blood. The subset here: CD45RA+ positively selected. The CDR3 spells CASSLGPTAVYEQYF. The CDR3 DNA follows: TGTGCCAGCAGCTTAGGTCCGACGGCGGTCTACGAGCAGTACTTC.